Only a few counts were recorded for the clone carrying this T cell receptor beta chain. Other DNA sequences within the sample encode an identical CDR3. Per the original methods: Reference gene primer amplification gave nucleated cell count estimates. The table came from immunoSEQ multiplex PCR; TCRdb's copy has only in-frame clones and leaves some out. V, J and clone size derive from that table, while D and trimming were established from the DNA sequence. The repertoire holds around 250,000 clones, approximately 91% seen once, with about 0.94% in the top ten. This sample is drawn from a study of blood T cell repertoires in COVID-19. Study context: Donors in the United States, Italy and Spain gave samples during acute or convalescent COVID-19. PBMCs, B-cell-depleted T cells, or T cells provided the cDNA or gDNA that made up the material.

Input material: peripheral blood. The TCR comes from a woman between 35 and 50 years old who had recovered from COVID-19.

CDR3 sequence: CASSQTGNTEAFF. The CDR3 DNA follows: TGTGCCAGCAGCCAAACGGGTAACACTGAAGCTTTCTTT. The genes are TRBV3-1 (or the pseudogene TRBV3-2) and TRBJ1-1; no reliable D call. Trimming removed 2 bases from V and 2 bases from J, with 6 bases in between. The CDR3 length is 13 residues. CDR1 is LGHDT, CDR2 YNNKEL, per germline (reference sequence).